This TCR beta chain emerged from a study of OX40 agonist ivuxolimab in advanced cancers. The germline V gene has CDR1 SGDLS and CDR2 YYNGEE. There are 16 residues in the CDR3. Trimming removed 1 base at V and 1 base at J, with 11 bases between. The repertoire was sequenced with immunoSEQ multiplex PCR; TCRdb's copy has only in-frame clones and lacks some. The sample contains some 15,000 clones, 65% to 90% of which appear only once. Sequencing used CD4+ or CD8+ T cells sorted from blood, obtained in a trial of the OX40 agonist ivuxolimab. The sequence came from an adult with an advanced solid tumor such as melanoma, head and neck, liver or kidney cancer. The chain links TRBV9 to TRBJ2-2; D is ambiguous. The CDR3 loop reads CASSVNRAGNTGELFF. CDR3 nucleotides: TGTGCCAGCAGCGTAAATAGGGCTGGGAACACCGGGGAGCTGTTTTTT.